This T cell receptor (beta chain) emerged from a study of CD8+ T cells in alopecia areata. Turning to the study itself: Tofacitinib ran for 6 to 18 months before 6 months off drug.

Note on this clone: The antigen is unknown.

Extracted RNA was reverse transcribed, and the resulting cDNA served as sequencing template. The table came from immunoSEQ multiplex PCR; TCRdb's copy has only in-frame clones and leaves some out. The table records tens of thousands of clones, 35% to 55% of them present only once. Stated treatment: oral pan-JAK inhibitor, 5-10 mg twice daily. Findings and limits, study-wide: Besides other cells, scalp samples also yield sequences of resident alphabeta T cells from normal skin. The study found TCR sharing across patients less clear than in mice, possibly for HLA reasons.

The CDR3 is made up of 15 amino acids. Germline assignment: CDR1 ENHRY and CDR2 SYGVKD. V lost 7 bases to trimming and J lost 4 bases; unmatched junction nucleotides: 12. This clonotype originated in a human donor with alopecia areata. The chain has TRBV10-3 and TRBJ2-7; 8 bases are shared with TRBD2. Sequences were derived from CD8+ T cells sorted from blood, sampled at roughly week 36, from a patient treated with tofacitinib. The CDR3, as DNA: TGTGCCATCACCCCGACTGCGGGAGGCCTTTACGAGCAGTACTTC. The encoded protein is CAITPTAGGLYEQYF.